Listed below are T cell receptor beta chains from one sample, sequenced in a study of technical replicates of blood from a handful of donors. This table comes from immunoSEQ multiplex PCR, and its TCRdb copy is limited to in-frame clones, with some not included. The table has some 81,000 clones, roughly nine tenths seen once. Sequencing was carried out using T cells isolated from PBMCs. The receptors derive from a human donor in good health. Each CDR3 is given with its conserved first and last residue. The order of the fields is D gene, V gene, J gene, clone size, CDR3 protein, CDR3 DNA. A D gene is named only where the DNA matches it firmly. Rows give clone size only sometimes, using once, few, many, or a class for an expanded clone.

.	TRBV6-5	TRBJ1-4	.	CASSPGRGNEKLFF	TGTGCCAGCAGCCCTGGGAGGGGTAATGAAAAACTGTTTTTT
.	TRBV14	TRBJ1-1	few	CASSPSGGGTEAFF	TGTGCCAGCAGCCCCTCCGGGGGAGGCACTGAAGCTTTCTTT
.	TRBV6-1	TRBJ1-1	.	CASSNGGRSHTEAFF	TGTGCCAGCAGTAACGGGGGACGGTCTCACACTGAAGCTTTCTTT
TRBD1	TRBV28	TRBJ1-4	.	CASSTGGNNEKLFF	TGTGCCAGCAGTACAGGGGGAAATAATGAAAAACTGTTTTTT
TRBD2	TRBV7-6	TRBJ2-1	.	CASSAHGGSIFISYNEQFF	TGTGCCAGCAGTGCCCACGGGGGGTCCATTTTTATTTCCTACAATGAGCAGTTCTTC
TRBD1	TRBV7-9	TRBJ2-2	.	CASSLIGWDRDDTGELFF	TGTGCCAGCAGCTTAATAGGGTGGGACAGGGATGACACCGGGGAGCTGTTTTTT
TRBD1	TRBV5-1	TRBJ2-7	.	CASSLSPGQGVYEQYF	TGCGCCAGCAGCTTGTCTCCGGGACAGGGGGTCTACGAGCAGTACTTC
TRBD1	TRBV7-9	TRBJ1-3	.	CASSLPLEGARNTIYF	TGTGCCAGCAGCTTACCTCTGGAGGGGGCAAGAAACACCATATATTTT
TRBD2	TRBV6-1	TRBJ2-3	.	CASTRAGGRDTQYF	TGTGCCAGCACCCGAGCGGGAGGTCGAGATACGCAGTATTTT
TRBD2	TRBV7-9	TRBJ2-2	.	CASSLLGGGVSYTGELFF	TGTGCCAGCAGCTTATTAGGCGGGGGAGTGTCATACACCGGGGAGCTGTTTTTT
.	TRBV7-6	TRBJ2-1	.	CASSSGGQEQFF	TGTGCCAGCAGCTCGGGGGGCCAGGAGCAGTTCTTC
TRBD1	TRBV28	TRBJ1-5	.	CASSPGQGVHNQPQHF	TGTGCCAGCAGTCCGGGACAGGGTGTTCATAATCAGCCCCAGCATTTT
TRBD2	TRBV7-9	TRBJ2-7	.	CASSHPGLAESSYEQYF	TGTGCCAGCAGTCACCCGGGACTAGCGGAGAGCTCCTACGAGCAGTACTTC
TRBD1	TRBV9	TRBJ1-2	once	CASREVIRTGVGYTF	TGTGCCAGCAGAGAAGTTATTCGGACAGGGGTTGGCTACACCTTC
.	TRBV7-9	TRBJ1-1	few	CASSLDREAFF	TGTGCCAGCAGCCTTGACAGGGAAGCTTTCTTT
.	TRBV10-3	TRBJ1-1	.	CAISRGRAGGGNTEAFF	TGTGCCATCAGTCGTGGACGGGCGGGGGGTGGTAACACTGAAGCTTTCTTT
.	TRBV29-1	TRBJ2-7	.	CGYPWGQGSSHEQYF	TGCGGCTACCCATGGGGGCAGGGTAGTTCGCACGAGCAGTACTTC
.	TRBV4-1	TRBJ1-1	.	CASSQPTGPTEAFF	TGCGCCAGCAGCCAGCCAACAGGGCCCACTGAAGCTTTCTTT
.	TRBV5-1	TRBJ2-7	.	CASSATTYLYEQYF	TGCGCCAGCAGCGCCACCACATACCTCTACGAGCAGTACTTC
TRBD1	TRBV25-1	TRBJ2-5	.	CASSSRQGARETQYF	TGTGCCAGCAGCTCTCGACAGGGGGCGAGGGAGACCCAGTACTTC
.	TRBV28	TRBJ1-4	.	CASSPGGGTNEKLFF	TGTGCCAGCAGTCCCGGGGGTGGAACTAATGAAAAACTGTTTTTT
TRBD1	TRBV29-1	TRBJ2-7	.	CSVLGTGLYEQYF	TGCAGCGTTCTGGGGACAGGGCTCTACGAGCAGTACTTC
.	TRBV28	TRBJ1-4	.	CASARRGEKLFF	TGTGCCAGCGCCAGAAGGGGGGAAAAACTGTTTTTT
.	TRBV29-1	TRBJ2-6	.	CSATTGAGANVLTF	TGCAGCGCTACAACAGGTGCTGGGGCCAACGTCCTGACTTTC
TRBD1	TRBV10-3	TRBJ1-1	.	CAISGSADRGNTEAFF	TGTGCCATCAGTGGTTCGGCCGACAGGGGGAACACTGAAGCTTTCTTT
.	TRBV28	TRBJ2-6	.	CASSKTGTRSSGANVLTF	TGTGCCAGCAGTAAAACAGGCACCCGGAGCTCTGGGGCCAACGTCCTGACTTTC
TRBD2	TRBV6-5	TRBJ2-1	.	CASSYSPGGVLNEQFF	TGTGCCAGCAGTTACTCCCCGGGAGGGGTTTTGAATGAGCAGTTCTTC
.	TRBV28	TRBJ1-2	.	CASSLIPRYYGYTF	TGTGCCAGCAGCCTCATCCCGCGTTACTATGGCTACACCTTC
.	TRBV21-1	TRBJ2-7	.	CASSTKSSYEQYF	TGTGCCAGCAGCACCAAGAGCTCCTACGAGCAGTACTTC
.	TRBV4-2	TRBJ2-6	.	CASSHAAGGLGDNVLTF	TGTGCCAGCAGCCACGCCGCCGGGGGGCTTGGCGACAACGTCCTGACTTTC
TRBD1	TRBV27	TRBJ2-3	.	CASSSPFDRGTDTQYF	TGTGCCAGCAGCTCTCCGTTCGACAGGGGGACAGATACGCAGTATTTT
.	TRBV29-1	TRBJ2-7	.	CSVEDGGSRTYEQYF	TGCAGCGTTGAAGATGGGGGGTCCAGAACCTACGAGCAGTACTTC
TRBD2	TRBV4-1	TRBJ2-1	.	CASSQEPGTIYNEQFF	TGCGCCAGCAGCCAAGAACCAGGGACTATCTACAATGAGCAGTTCTTC
TRBD2	TRBV11-3	TRBJ2-7	once	CASSLRLAGGYEQYF	TGTGCCAGCAGCCTCCGACTAGCTGGGGGCTACGAGCAGTACTTC
.	TRBV2	TRBJ2-7	.	CASSVPGTRSYEQYF	TGTGCCAGCAGTGTGCCCGGGACAAGATCCTACGAGCAGTACTTC
.	TRBV6-1	TRBJ1-2	.	CASLTAGRDYTF	TGTGCCAGCCTCACAGCGGGTCGGGACTACACCTTC
.	TRBV5-1	TRBJ2-5	once	CASSPGGGGETQYF	TGCGCCAGCAGCCCCGGGGGCGGGGGTGAGACCCAGTACTTC
TRBD1	TRBV18	TRBJ1-2	.	CASSQGQGANGYTF	TGTGCCAGCTCACAAGGACAGGGGGCAAATGGCTACACCTTC
TRBD1	TRBV7-8	TRBJ2-5	.	CASSQSTGGYQETQYF	TGTGCCAGCAGCCAAAGTACAGGGGGGTACCAAGAGACCCAGTACTTC
.	TRBV28	TRBJ1-5	once	CASSLLARVGISNQPQHF	TGTGCCAGCAGTTTATTGGCCAGGGTCGGTATTAGCAATCAGCCCCAGCATTTT
.	TRBV5-6	TRBJ2-2	.	CASSLVRGSNTGELFF	TGTGCCAGCAGCTTGGTTAGAGGCTCGAACACCGGGGAGCTGTTTTTT
TRBD1	TRBV5-1	TRBJ1-4	.	CASSAQGASGEKLFF	TGCGCCAGCAGCGCACAGGGGGCCTCCGGAGAAAAACTGTTTTTT
TRBD1	TRBV6-5	TRBJ2-3	once	CASSYRGLTTDTQYF	TGTGCCAGCAGTTACAGGGGGCTTACCACAGATACGCAGTATTTT
.	TRBV5-1	TRBJ2-7	once	CASSSRGVSYEQYF	TGCGCCAGCAGCTCCAGGGGTGTATCCTACGAGCAGTACTTC